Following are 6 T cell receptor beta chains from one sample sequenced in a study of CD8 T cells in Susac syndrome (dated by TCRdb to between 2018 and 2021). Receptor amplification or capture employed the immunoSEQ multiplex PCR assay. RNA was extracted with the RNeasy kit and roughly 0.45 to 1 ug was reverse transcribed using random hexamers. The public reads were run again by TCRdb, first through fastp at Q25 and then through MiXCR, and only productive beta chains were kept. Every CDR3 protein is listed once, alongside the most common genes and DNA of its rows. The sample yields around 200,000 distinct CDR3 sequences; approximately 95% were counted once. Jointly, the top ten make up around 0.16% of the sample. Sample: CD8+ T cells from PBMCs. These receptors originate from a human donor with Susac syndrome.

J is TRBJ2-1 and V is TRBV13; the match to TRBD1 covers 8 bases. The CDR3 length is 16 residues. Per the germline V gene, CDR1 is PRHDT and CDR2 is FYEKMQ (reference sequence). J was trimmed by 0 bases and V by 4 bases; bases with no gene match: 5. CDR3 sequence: CASSSDRASSYNEQFF. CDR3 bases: TGTGCCAGCAGCTCGGACAGGGCTAGCTCCTACAATGAGCAGTTCTTC.

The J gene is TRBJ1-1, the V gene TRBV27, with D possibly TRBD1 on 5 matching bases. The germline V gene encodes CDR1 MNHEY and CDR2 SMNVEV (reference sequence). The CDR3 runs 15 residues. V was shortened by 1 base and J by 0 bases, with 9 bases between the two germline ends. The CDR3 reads CASSLWGRMNTEAFF. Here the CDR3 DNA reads TGTGCCAGCAGTTTATGGGGCCGGATGAACACTGAAGCTTTCTTT.

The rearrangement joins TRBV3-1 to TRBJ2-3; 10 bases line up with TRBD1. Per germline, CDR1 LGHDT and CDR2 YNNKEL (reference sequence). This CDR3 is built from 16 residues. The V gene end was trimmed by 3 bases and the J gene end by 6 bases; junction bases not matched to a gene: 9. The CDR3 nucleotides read TGTGCCAGCAGCCAGGACCGGGACAGGGGATGGGATACGCAGTATTTT. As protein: CASSQDRDRGWDTQYF.

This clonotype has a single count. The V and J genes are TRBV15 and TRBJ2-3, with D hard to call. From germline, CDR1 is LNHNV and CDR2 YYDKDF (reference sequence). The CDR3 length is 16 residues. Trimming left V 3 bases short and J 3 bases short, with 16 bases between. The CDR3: CATSRETRVWTDTQYF. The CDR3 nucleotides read TGTGCCACCAGCAGGGAGACTCGGGTTTGGACAGATACGCAGTATTTT.

The CDR3 DNA follows: TGTGCCAGCAGCTTGGAGTGGGGGAGCTCCTACGAGCAGTACTTC. Amino acid sequence: CASSLEWGSSYEQYF. V and J are TRBV5-6 and TRBJ2-7; D possibly uses TRBD1 or TRBD2 (5 bases each). The germline V gene encodes CDR1 SGHDT and CDR2 YYEEEE. The ends were cut back, 0 bases at V and 0 bases at J, with 10 bases in the middle. This CDR3 spans 15 amino acids.

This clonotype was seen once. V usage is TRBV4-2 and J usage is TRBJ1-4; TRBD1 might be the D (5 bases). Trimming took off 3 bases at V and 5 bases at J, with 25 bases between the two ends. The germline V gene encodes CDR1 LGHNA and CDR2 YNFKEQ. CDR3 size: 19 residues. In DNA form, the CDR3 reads TGTGCCAGCAGCCAGACGATTAGAACAACAGACAGACCAAATGAAAAACTGTTTTTT. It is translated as CASSQTIRTTDRPNEKLFF.